A selection of T cell receptor beta chains follows, all from one sample in a study of blood T cell repertoires in COVID-19. TCRdb's table, derived via immunoSEQ multiplex PCR, lists solely in-frame clones and lacks some. Found here are some 260,000 clones, roughly 87% of them singletons; the top ten hold about 6%. Sequenced input: PBMCs or T cells enriched from blood (not recorded which). These receptor sequences come from a woman younger than 45 with acute COVID-19. CDR3s include the opening cysteine and the closing phenylalanine or tryptophan. A D gene is named only where the DNA matches it firmly. For some rows the clone size is stated as once, few or many, or as a class when expanded; others skip it.

size: .
V: TRBV28
D: .
J: TRBJ1-1
CDR3: CASYTGSPGGHTEAFF
DNA: TGTGCCAGTTATACGGGGAGCCCTGGCGGGCACACTGAAGCTTTCTTT

size: .
V: TRBV27
D: TRBD2
J: TRBJ2-7
CDR3: CASSYSGTYEQYF
DNA: TGTGCCAGCAGTTATAGCGGGACCTACGAGCAGTACTTC

size: .
V: TRBV18
D: TRBD1
J: TRBJ1-2
CDR3: CASSPDRGRHYGYTF
DNA: TGTGCCAGCTCGCCAGACAGGGGGCGTCACTATGGCTACACCTTC

size: many
V: TRBV19
D: TRBD1
J: TRBJ1-2
CDR3: CASRPDRDRRYGYTF
DNA: TGTGCCAGTAGGCCCGATCGGGACAGGCGCTATGGCTACACCTTC

size: once
V: TRBV4-1
D: .
J: TRBJ1-4
CDR3: CASSQDRSPNEKLFF
DNA: TGCGCCAGCAGCCAAGACAGGTCACCTAATGAAAAACTGTTTTTT

size: .
V: TRBV5-4
D: .
J: TRBJ2-2
CDR3: CASSLQGLDTGELFF
DNA: TGTGCCAGCAGCTTGCAGGGGTTGGACACCGGGGAGCTGTTTTTT

size: .
V: TRBV3-1/TRBV3-2
D: TRBD2
J: TRBJ2-5
CDR3: CASSQASGRAGETQYF
DNA: TGTGCCAGCAGCCAAGCTAGCGGGAGGGCGGGGGAGACCCAGTACTTC

size: .
V: TRBV2
D: TRBD2
J: TRBJ2-3
CDR3: CVSRTMRGGTDTQYF
DNA: TGTGTCAGCAGGACCATGCGGGGGGGCACAGATACGCAGTATTTT

size: .
V: TRBV27
D: TRBD1
J: TRBJ1-2
CDR3: CASSLYGTGGSKNYGYTF
DNA: TGTGCCAGCAGTTTATATGGGACAGGGGGAAGCAAAAACTATGGCTACACCTTC

size: .
V: TRBV5-4
D: .
J: TRBJ2-2
CDR3: CASSLVIENTGELFF
DNA: TGTGCCAGCAGCTTGGTTATAGAGAACACCGGGGAGCTGTTTTTT

size: .
V: TRBV11-2
D: TRBD2
J: TRBJ2-1
CDR3: CASSFRLAGGNNNEQFF
DNA: TGTGCCAGCAGCTTCCGACTAGCGGGGGGGAATAACAATGAGCAGTTCTTC

size: .
V: TRBV7-9
D: .
J: TRBJ1-1
CDR3: CASANRGGIPEAFF
DNA: TGTGCCAGCGCTAATCGGGGAGGGATCCCTGAAGCTTTCTTT

size: .
V: TRBV5-1
D: TRBD1
J: TRBJ2-3
CDR3: CASSLWQGVIPDTQYF
DNA: TGCGCCAGCAGCTTGTGGCAGGGGGTCATTCCAGATACGCAGTATTTT

size: .
V: TRBV11-2
D: .
J: TRBJ1-4
CDR3: CASSRLGRDEKLFF
DNA: TGTGCCAGCAGCAGGTTAGGGAGAGATGAAAAACTGTTTTTT

size: .
V: TRBV28
D: TRBD1
J: TRBJ2-7
CDR3: CASSLTGLGEQYF
DNA: TGTGCCAGCAGTTTGACAGGGCTGGGCGAGCAGTACTTC

size: .
V: TRBV19
D: .
J: TRBJ1-5
CDR3: CASRGQLNQPQHF
DNA: TGTGCCAGTAGAGGACAGCTCAATCAGCCCCAGCATTTT

size: .
V: TRBV18
D: .
J: TRBJ1-4
CDR3: CASSRIQSANEKLFF
DNA: TGTGCCAGCTCACGGATACAGTCCGCTAATGAAAAACTGTTTTTT

size: .
V: TRBV7-2
D: TRBD2
J: TRBJ2-1
CDR3: CASSLETGTSSNEQFF
DNA: TGTGCCAGCAGCTTAGAAACCGGGACTAGCAGCAATGAGCAGTTCTTC

size: once
V: TRBV10-3
D: .
J: TRBJ2-2
CDR3: CAISEQTNTGELFF
DNA: TGTGCCATCAGTGAGCAGACGAACACCGGGGAGCTGTTTTTT

size: .
V: TRBV5-1
D: .
J: TRBJ2-7
CDR3: CASSLSEGATYEQYF
DNA: TGCGCCAGCAGCTTGTCGGAGGGAGCGACCTACGAGCAGTACTTC

size: .
V: TRBV28
D: .
J: TRBJ1-6
CDR3: CASSQGTANSPLHF
DNA: TGTGCCAGCAGTCAGGGAACGGCAAATTCACCCCTCCACTTT

size: .
V: TRBV18
D: TRBD1
J: TRBJ1-3
CDR3: CASSPRDRSLGNTIYF
DNA: TGTGCCAGCTCACCACGGGACAGATCCCTCGGAAACACCATATATTTT

size: .
V: TRBV5-1
D: .
J: TRBJ1-1
CDR3: CASSHDRDTEAFF
DNA: TGCGCCAGCAGCCATGACCGGGACACTGAAGCTTTCTTT

size: .
V: TRBV7-6
D: .
J: TRBJ1-3
CDR3: CASSLGVAGGSGNTIYF
DNA: TGTGCCAGCAGCTTAGGGGTGGCGGGGGGATCTGGAAACACCATATATTTT

size: .
V: TRBV15
D: TRBD2
J: TRBJ2-3
CDR3: CATSRSPPGTSGADTQYF
DNA: TGTGCCACCAGCCGCTCACCGCCAGGGACTAGCGGGGCAGATACGCAGTATTTT

size: .
V: TRBV7-2
D: .
J: TRBJ2-2
CDR3: CASSSRAGELFF
DNA: TGTGCCAGCAGCTCCAGGGCGGGGGAGCTGTTTTTT

size: .
V: TRBV2
D: TRBD1
J: TRBJ2-2
CDR3: CASREGTVNTGELFF
DNA: TGTGCCAGCAGAGAAGGGACAGTTAACACCGGGGAGCTGTTTTTT

size: .
V: TRBV28
D: TRBD1
J: TRBJ1-2
CDR3: CASGVGTGGVRGGYTF
DNA: TGTGCCAGCGGTGTTGGGACAGGGGGAGTAAGGGGTGGCTACACCTTC

size: few
V: TRBV24-1
D: TRBD1
J: TRBJ2-2
CDR3: CATSDGTGVTGELFF
DNA: TGTGCCACCAGTGATGGGACAGGGGTTACCGGGGAGCTGTTTTTT

size: .
V: TRBV2
D: .
J: TRBJ2-5
CDR3: CASSGIGGIETQYF
DNA: TGTGCCAGCAGTGGCATTGGGGGGATTGAGACCCAGTACTTC

size: .
V: TRBV12-3/TRBV12-4
D: .
J: TRBJ2-5
CDR3: CASGGETQYF
DNA: TGTGCCAGTGGAGGGGAGACCCAGTACTTC

size: .
V: TRBV6-5
D: TRBD1
J: TRBJ2-1
CDR3: CASSRQGIYNEQFF
DNA: TGTGCCAGCAGTCGACAGGGGATATACAATGAGCAGTTCTTC

size: .
V: TRBV29-1
D: TRBD2
J: TRBJ2-3
CDR3: CSVEGSGGASDTQYF
DNA: TGCAGCGTTGAAGGCAGCGGGGGGGCGTCGGATACGCAGTATTTT

size: .
V: TRBV27
D: .
J: TRBJ1-2
CDR3: CASRSKGLVGGYTF
DNA: TGTGCCAGCAGAAGTAAGGGGTTGGTGGGTGGCTACACCTTC

size: .
V: TRBV5-1
D: TRBD2
J: TRBJ2-5
CDR3: CASSLSVGGMETQYF
DNA: TGCGCCAGCAGCTTGAGCGTGGGGGGGATGGAGACCCAGTACTTC

size: .
V: TRBV2
D: .
J: TRBJ1-4
CDR3: CASSGRMVGFGPNREKLFF
DNA: TGTGCCAGCAGTGGACGGATGGTCGGGTTTGGTCCCAATAGGGAAAAACTGTTTTTT

size: .
V: TRBV2
D: TRBD1
J: TRBJ1-4
CDR3: CASSGGDRFATNEKLFF
DNA: TGTGCCAGCAGTGGGGGGGACAGATTTGCAACTAATGAAAAACTGTTTTTT

size: .
V: TRBV19
D: .
J: TRBJ1-5
CDR3: CASRGVGRTSNQPQHF
DNA: TGTGCCAGTAGAGGAGTCGGCCGAACCTCCAATCAGCCCCAGCATTTT

size: .
V: TRBV4-1
D: .
J: TRBJ2-1
CDR3: CASSVTGVNEQFF
DNA: TGCGCCAGCAGCGTAACCGGGGTGAATGAGCAGTTCTTC

size: .
V: TRBV6-2/TRBV6-3
D: TRBD1
J: TRBJ1-6
CDR3: CASSYPGQGAYNSPLHF
DNA: TGTGCCAGCAGTTACCCTGGACAGGGGGCTTATAATTCACCCCTCCACTTT

size: .
V: TRBV19
D: TRBD1
J: TRBJ1-1
CDR3: CASSIARDRNTEAFF
DNA: TGTGCCAGTAGTATCGCCCGGGACAGAAACACTGAAGCTTTCTTT

size: .
V: TRBV5-4
D: TRBD1
J: TRBJ1-2
CDR3: CASSLARGLDGYTF
DNA: TGTGCCAGCAGCTTGGCCAGGGGGCTTGATGGCTACACCTTC